The next 31 T cell receptor beta chains were all read from a single sample in a study of shared clonotypes between healthy human individuals. Produced via immunoSEQ multiplex PCR; TCRdb's table is partial and in-frame only. The sample includes more than 450,000 clones, around 79% of them seen just once. Sample: PBMCs. These receptor sequences come from a woman aged 40 to 50 in good health. Some clones in this sample may be carry-over from other donors' samples.

The CDR3 protein is CASSFGQGSADTQYF. The CDR3 coding sequence is TGTGCCAGCAGCTTCGGACAGGGGAGCGCAGATACGCAGTATTTT. This rearrangement joins TRBV6-1 to TRBJ2-3; 9 nucleotides match TRBD1. The CDR3 runs to 15 residues. Unmatched junction bases numbered 8, after V lost 6 bases and J lost 4 bases. Per germline, CDR1 MNHNS and CDR2 SASEGT.

This chain connects TRBV18 to TRBJ1-1; 7 bases match TRBD1. CDR3 length equals 15 residues. V was clipped by 2 bases and J by 3 bases; unmatched bases: 6. CDR1 and CDR2 from the germline V gene are KGHSH and LQKENI. The CDR3 nucleotides are TGTGCCAGCTCACCAGCGGAGGGGGCGCACACTGAAGCTTTCTTT. This codes for CASSPAEGAHTEAFF.

The chain joins TRBV7-9 to TRBJ2-1, with D hard to call. This CDR3 is built from 14 residues. CDR1 SEHNR and CDR2 FQNEAQ come from the germline V gene (reference sequence). Trimming removed 2 bases at V and 5 bases at J, with 10 bases between. This chain's CDR3 is CASSLRSLDNEQFF. The DNA of the CDR3 is TGTGCCAGCAGCTTAAGGTCCCTGGACAATGAGCAGTTCTTC.

This chain connects TRBV7-6 to TRBJ2-7; 7 nucleotides agree with TRBD1. The trim removed 5 bases at V and 4 bases at J, leaving 5 bases unmatched. The CDR3 runs 13 residues. The germline V gene has CDR1 SGHVS and CDR2 FNYEAQ. CDR3 loop: CASSNQQGYEQYF. CDR3 nucleotides: TGTGCCAGCAGCAACCAACAGGGGTACGAGCAGTACTTC.

V is TRBV5-1 and J is TRBJ2-7, with D possibly TRBD2 on 5 matching bases. Germline CDR1 SGHRS, CDR2 YFSETQ. V was pared by 0 bases and J by 3 bases, with 10 bases between. The CDR3 runs to 14 residues. The CDR3 reads CASSLGGSGYEQYF. The CDR3 bases are TGCGCCAGCAGCTTGGGAGGGTCGGGCTACGAGCAGTACTTC.

The rearrangement uses TRBV28 and TRBJ2-7; D is perhaps TRBD1 (5 bases). Per germline, CDR1 MDHEN and CDR2 SYDVKM. The CDR3 runs to 13 residues. V was trimmed by 6 bases and J by 9 bases, leaving 18 bases between them. CDR3 in amino acids: CASRPTTGFGQYF. CDR3 sequence (DNA): TGTGCCAGCAGACCCACAACAGGCTTCGGGCAGTACTTC.

The V gene is TRBV4-2, the J gene TRBJ1-2; unclear D gene. This CDR3 is 14 amino acids long. V was shortened by 1 base and J by 8 bases, with 14 bases between the two germline ends. CDR1 is LGHNA, CDR2 YNFKEQ, per germline. CDR3 sequence (DNA): TGTGCCAGCAGCCAAGTATCTGGTTCCCACGGCTACACCTTC. Its translation: CASSQVSGSHGYTF.

The rearrangement uses TRBV28 and TRBJ2-3; 7 nucleotides match TRBD2. V lost 3 bases and J lost 1; bases outside the gene matches: 13. Germline V gene sequence: CDR1 MDHEN, CDR2 SYDVKM. CDR3 length: 18 amino acids. Written as DNA, the CDR3 is TGTGCCAGCAGTTTTTCTCCCCTCCTAGCGGATCGCACAGATACGCAGTATTTT. This translates into CASSFSPLLADRTDTQYF.

As concerns this clone: Other nucleotide sequences from this sample produce the same CDR3. This chain links TRBV30 with TRBJ1-5; D not resolved. V shed 1 base and J shed 1 base, with 5 bases lying between them. The CDR3 contains 13 residues. Germline-derived CDR1 and CDR2 are GTSNPN and SVGIG (reference sequence). The CDR3 loop is CAWSADSNQPQHF. The CDR3 nucleotides read TGTGCCTGGAGTGCCGACAGCAATCAGCCCCAGCATTTT. Variable domain in full (rest from reference TRBV30 and TRBJ1-5): SQTIHQWPATLVQPVGSPLSLECTVEGTSNPNLYWYRQAAGRGLQLLFYSVGIGQISSEVPQNLSASRPQDRQFILSSKKLLLSDSGFYLCAWSADSNQPQHFGDGTRLSIL.

The chain is built from TRBV28 and TRBJ1-5; TRBD1 might be the D (6 bases). V lost 6 bases to trimming and J lost 5 bases, with 14 bases between them. The CDR3 contains 14 residues. Germline values: CDR1 MDHEN, CDR2 SYDVKM. CDR3 loop: CASRPYRVDQPQHF. CDR3 DNA: TGTGCCAGCAGACCTTACAGGGTAGATCAGCCCCAGCATTTT.

The chain has TRBV7-9 and TRBJ2-7; 8 bases are a match to TRBD1. Trimming took 5 bases from V and 0 from J; bases not matched to a gene: 9. Germline-derived CDR1 and CDR2 are SEHNR and FQNEAQ (reference sequence). The CDR3 has 16 amino acids. The CDR3 loop is CASSPRTGKSSYEQYF. Here the CDR3 DNA reads TGTGCCAGCAGCCCTAGGACAGGGAAAAGCTCCTACGAGCAGTACTTC.

This chain connects TRBV19 to TRBJ2-2; D is uncertain. The germline V and J ends were trimmed by 2 bases and 11 bases, with 9 bases remaining between them. There are 12 residues in the CDR3. CDR1 is LNHDA and CDR2 is SQIVND in the germline V gene (reference sequence). CDR3 in amino acids: CASSIYGFELFF. CDR3 in DNA: TGTGCCAGTAGTATATACGGCTTCGAGCTGTTTTTT.

The gene calls are TRBV6-1 and TRBJ2-5, with TRBD2 as a possible D gene (7 bases). The CDR3 is 15 amino acids. Germline V lookup: CDR1 MNHNS, CDR2 SASEGT. With 2 bases removed from V and 8 bases from J, the gap between germline ends came to 18 bases. The CDR3 nucleotides read TGTGCCAGCAGTGAAAGGGTCGGGGGGCCCAGTACCCAGTACTTC. Translating gives CASSERVGGPSTQYF.

The chain joins TRBV30 to TRBJ2-3; the D call may be TRBD1 or TRBD2 (5 bases each). This CDR3 has 13 residues. With 5 bases removed from V and 4 bases from J, the gap between germline ends came to 13 bases. Germline V CDR1 and CDR2: GTSNPN, SVGIG (reference sequence). The CDR3 DNA sequence: TGTGCCTGGGATCGTGGGACCGCAGATACGCAGTATTTT. It translates to CAWDRGTADTQYF.

J is TRBJ1-1 and V is TRBV7-9; D may be TRBD1 (5 bases). Germline V gives CDR1 SEHNR, CDR2 FQNEAQ (reference sequence). The CDR3 spans 12 residues. V was pared by 2 bases and J by 6 bases, with 7 bases between. The CDR3 spells CASSLRGAEAFF. The CDR3 DNA is TGTGCCAGCAGCTTAAGAGGGGCTGAAGCTTTCTTT. Full variable domain (missing parts from reference TRBV7-9 and TRBJ1-1): DTGVSQNPRHKITKRGQNVTFRCDPISEHNRLYWYRQTLGQGPEFLTYFQNEAQLEKSRLLSDRFSAERPKGSFSTLEIQRTEQGDSAMYLCASSLRGAEAFFGQGTRLTVV.

This chain uses TRBV5-1 with TRBJ2-7; TRBD2 matches 12 bases. The CDR3 is made up of 17 amino acids. Trimming took 0 bases from V and 2 from J; bases not matched to a gene: 6. Germline CDR1 SGHRS, CDR2 YFSETQ. The CDR3, as DNA: TGCGCCAGCAGCTTGGGACTAGCGGGAGTTCTAACCTACGAGCAGTACTTC. Translated: CASSLGLAGVLTYEQYF.

In the case of this clone: Other DNA sequences in the same sample also yield this CDR3. The chain has TRBV5-4 and TRBJ1-2; D not certain. V was cut by 0 bases and J by 5 bases, with 5 bases left in between. Per the germline V gene, CDR1 is SGHNT and CDR2 is YYREEE (reference sequence). CDR3 length equals 12 residues. The CDR3 sequence: CASSLDSYGYTF. In DNA form, the CDR3 reads TGTGCCAGCAGCTTGGACAGTTATGGCTACACCTTC.

The rearrangement joins TRBV2 to TRBJ2-7; 8 positions match TRBD2. V lost 4 bases, J lost 6 bases, and 5 bases stayed unmatched. The CDR3 covers 13 residues. Germline assignment: CDR1 SNHLY and CDR2 FYNNEI. CDR3 protein: CASSAGGVGEQYF. CDR3 nucleotides: TGTGCCAGCAGTGCGGGGGGGGTTGGCGAGCAGTACTTC.

The chain recombines TRBV4-2 with TRBJ2-1; D tentatively fits TRBD1 or TRBD2 (5 bases each). Trimming pared 4 bases from V and 4 bases from J, leaving 14 bases between. The CDR3 sequence is 15 residues long. In germline, CDR1 is LGHNA, CDR2 YNFKEQ. Here the CDR3 reads CASSLTGTDYNEQFF. The CDR3 DNA reads as TGTGCCAGCAGCCTGACCGGGACCGATTACAATGAGCAGTTCTTC.

The chain is built from TRBV28 and TRBJ2-7, with 13 bases identical to TRBD2. This CDR3 has 19 residues. V shed 2 bases, J shed 9 bases, and the junction held 19 bases outside the gene matches. The germline CDR1 and CDR2 sequences are MDHEN and SYDVKM. For the CDR3, the DNA is TGTGCCAGCAGTTTAGGGACAGCTTTAGGACTAGCGGGAGTGAGACTGCAGTACTTC. It translates to CASSLGTALGLAGVRLQYF.

This clone was seen a handful of times. The chain carries TRBV7-3 and TRBJ1-1; TRBD1 matches 7 bases. The junction had 10 bases not matched to a gene; V was cut back by 5 bases and J by 4 bases. This CDR3 region has 15 residues. CDR1 and CDR2 from the germline V gene are SGHTA and FQGTGA. CDR3 loop: CASSAQGPIGTEAFF. The CDR3 DNA is TGTGCCAGCAGCGCACAGGGGCCGATTGGCACTGAAGCTTTCTTT.

V and J are TRBV5-1 and TRBJ2-3; TRBD2 matches at 9 bases. This CDR3 spans 16 amino acids. Looked up from germline, CDR1 is SGHRS and CDR2 is YFSETQ. V gave up 2 bases and J gave up 3 bases; unmatched junction bases: 7. This chain's CDR3 is CASSFSGRGRTDTQYF. CDR3 in DNA: TGCGCCAGCAGCTTTAGCGGGAGAGGGAGGACAGATACGCAGTATTTT.

The CDR3 protein is CASSRAGGSVNEQFF. The CDR3 DNA follows: TGTGCCAGCAGCCGAGCGGGAGGATCAGTAAATGAGCAGTTCTTC. The gene calls are TRBV7-9 and TRBJ2-1, with 9 bases aligning to TRBD2. From germline, CDR1 is SEHNR and CDR2 FQNEAQ (reference sequence). The CDR3 extends over 15 amino acids. V gave up 5 bases and J gave up 7 bases; unmatched junction bases: 9.

This clone was found many times. This sequence joins TRBV2 and TRBJ2-1; TRBD1 matches 8 bases. With V trimmed by 1 base and J by 8 bases, 13 bases remained unmatched. The germline CDR1 and CDR2 sequences are SNHLY and FYNNEI. This CDR3 region has 17 residues. For the CDR3, the DNA is TGTGCCAGCAGTGAAGAGGGGGACAGGTATTCTGGCTATGAGCAGTTCTTC. Protein: CASSEEGDRYSGYEQFF. Complete variable domain (other parts from reference TRBV2 and TRBJ2-1): EPEVTQTPSHQVTQMGQEVILRCVPISNHLYFYWYRQILGQKVEFLVSFYNNEISEKSEIFDDQFSVERPDGSNFTLKIRSTKLEDSAMYFCASSEEGDRYSGYEQFFGPGTRLTVL.

The chain recombines TRBV15 with TRBJ2-7, with TRBD2 as a possible D gene (6 bases). The CDR3 loop spans 15 amino acids. Germline assignment: CDR1 LNHNV and CDR2 YYDKDF (reference sequence). V was shortened by 0 bases and J by 3 bases, with 12 bases between the two germline ends. The DNA of the CDR3 is TGTGCCACCAGCAGAGAGTTAGCGGATTACTACGAGCAGTACTTC. It specifies CATSRELADYYEQYF.

The chain combines TRBV25-1 with TRBJ2-4; the D call may be TRBD1 or TRBD2 (5 bases each). The CDR3 extends over 10 amino acids. CDR1 and CDR2 from the germline V gene are MGHDK and SYGVNS. V was pared by 6 bases and J by 13 bases, with 10 bases between. CDR3 sequence reads: CASRGEKQYF. The CDR3 DNA reads as TGTGCCAGCAGAGGGGAGAAACAGTACTTC.

J is TRBJ2-7 and V is TRBV4-2, with 8 nucleotides matching TRBD2. CDR1 LGHNA and CDR2 YNFKEQ come from the germline V gene. This CDR3 is 15 amino acids long. With 5 bases clipped from V and 3 bases from J, the junction kept 9 bases outside the gene matches. This CDR3 is CASSLAVAGIYEQYF. The CDR3 bases are TGTGCCAGCAGCTTAGCCGTAGCGGGGATCTACGAGCAGTACTTC.

V is TRBV6-1 and J is TRBJ2-7; weak D call: TRBD1 (7 bases). Germline V gene lookup returns CDR1 MNHNS and CDR2 SASEGT. The CDR3 contains 15 residues. Trimming cost V 6 bases and J 5 bases, with 20 bases left between them. DNA of the CDR3: TGTGCCAGCAGCCGACTAGGTGGGACAGAAAACGAGCAGTACTTC. Its translation: CASSRLGGTENEQYF.

This chain connects TRBV2 to TRBJ2-4; TRBD1 aligns across 9 bases. Unmatched junction bases numbered 8, after V lost 5 bases and J lost 6 bases. The CDR3 loop spans 15 amino acids. In germline, CDR1 is SNHLY, CDR2 FYNNEI. The CDR3 DNA follows: TGTGCCAGCAGTACAACGACAGGGGGAGTAAACATTCAGTACTTC. It translates to CASSTTTGGVNIQYF.

The V and J genes are TRBV2 and TRBJ2-1; 8 positions match TRBD1. The CDR3 loop spans 14 amino acids. The junction had 13 bases not matched to a gene; V was cut back by 10 bases and J by 8 bases. Germline V gene lookup returns CDR1 SNHLY and CDR2 FYNNEI. The CDR3 reads CATKRTGSVDEQFF. CDR3 nucleotide sequence: TGTGCCACTAAAAGGACAGGGTCAGTCGATGAGCAGTTCTTC.

The chain employs TRBV6-6 and TRBJ2-7, with 8 bases fitting TRBD1. This CDR3 comprises 15 residues. CDR1 MNHNY and CDR2 SVGAGI come from the germline V gene (reference sequence). Trimming at V came to 2 bases and at J to 0 bases, leaving 3 bases not matched to a gene. The CDR3 spells CASSYGQGASYEQYF. CDR3 DNA sequence: TGTGCCAGCAGTTACGGGCAGGGGGCCTCCTACGAGCAGTACTTC.